This T cell receptor (beta chain) came from a study of T cells in Graves' hyperthyroidism and ophthalmopathy. Across 18 months, stable Graves' hyperthyroidism was marked by no progression to ophthalmopathy. Diagnoses were made from clinical symptoms, serum measures (thyroxine and TRAb), thyroid ultrasound and orbital computed tomography. The CDR3 is 12 residues long. Trimming took off 5 bases at V and 6 bases at J, with 9 bases between the two ends. CDR1 and CDR2 from the germline V gene are SGHAT and FQNNGV. Regions amplified from RNA transcripts were the TCR beta CDR3 regions. TCR CDR3 regions were first amplified by RT-PCR with HTBI primers. MiXCR was run by TCRdb on the multiplex PCR reads, yielding one entry per CDR3 protein. The sample carries approximately 480,000 distinct CDR3 sequences, roughly 20% recorded once.

The receptor comes from a man between 18 and 29 years old with Graves' hyperthyroidism. The source material was blood. The chain has TRBV11-2 and TRBJ2-3; D is perhaps TRBD2 (5 bases). The CDR3: CASSGETDTQYF. Here the CDR3 DNA reads TGTGCCAGCAGCGGGGAGACGGATACGCAGTATTTT. The whole variable domain, remainder taken from reference TRBV11-2 and TRBJ2-3, is EAGVAQSPRYKIIEKRQSVAFWCNPISGHATLYWYQQILGQGPKLLIQFQNNGVVDDSQLPKDRFSAERLKGVDSTLKIQPAKLEDSAVYLCASSGETDTQYFGPGTRLTVL.